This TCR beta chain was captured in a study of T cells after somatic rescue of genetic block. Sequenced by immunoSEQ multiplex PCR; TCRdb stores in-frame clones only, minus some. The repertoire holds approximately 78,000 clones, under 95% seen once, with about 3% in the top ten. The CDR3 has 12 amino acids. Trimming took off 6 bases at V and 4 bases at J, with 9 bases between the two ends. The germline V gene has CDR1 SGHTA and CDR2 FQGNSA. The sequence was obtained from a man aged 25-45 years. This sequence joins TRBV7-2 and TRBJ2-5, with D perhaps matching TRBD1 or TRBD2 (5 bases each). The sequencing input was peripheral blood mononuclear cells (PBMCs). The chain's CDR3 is CASRGDGETQYF. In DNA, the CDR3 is TGTGCCAGCAGGGGGGACGGAGAGACCCAGTACTTC.